This paragraph reports one T cell receptor (beta chain). This sample was taken from a study of blood T cell repertoires in COVID-19. Background on the study: There were acute and convalescent COVID-19 samples, and they came from the United States, Italy and Spain.

Germline CDR1 LGHDT, CDR2 YNNKEL (reference sequence). This CDR3 is built from 14 residues. The V and J ends lost 3 bases and 10 bases, in that order; junction bases with no gene match: 4. Generated by immunoSEQ multiplex PCR, the TCRdb table keeps only in-frame clones and is missing some. Of 300,000 to 400,000 clones in the sample, roughly nine tenths were seen once. The clonotype comes from a man in his 60s who had recovered from COVID-19. The genes are TRBV3-1 (or the pseudogene TRBV3-2) and TRBJ2-1; 12 bases align to TRBD2. Sequences were obtained from PBMCs or T cells enriched from blood (not recorded which). The chain's CDR3 is CASSHGLAGWEQFF. In nucleotides, the CDR3 is TGTGCCAGCAGCCACGGACTAGCGGGATGGGAGCAGTTCTTC.